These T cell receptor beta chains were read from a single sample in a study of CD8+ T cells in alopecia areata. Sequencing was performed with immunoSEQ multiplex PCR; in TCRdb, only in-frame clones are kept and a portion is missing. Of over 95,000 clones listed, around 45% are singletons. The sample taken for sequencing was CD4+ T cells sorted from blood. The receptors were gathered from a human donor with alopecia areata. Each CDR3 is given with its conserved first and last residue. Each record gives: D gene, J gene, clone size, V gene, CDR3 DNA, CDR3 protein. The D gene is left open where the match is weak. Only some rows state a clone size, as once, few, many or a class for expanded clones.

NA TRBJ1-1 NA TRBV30 TGTGCCTGGAGTGCCCATACCACGAACACTGAAGCTTTCTTT CAWSAHTTNTEAFF
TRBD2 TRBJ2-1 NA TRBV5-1 TGCGCCAGCAGTGAAGGGCTAGCGGGGTATGAGCAGTTCTTC CASSEGLAGYEQFF
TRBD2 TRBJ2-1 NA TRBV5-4 TGTGCCAGCAGCAACAGCGGGAGTGTCAATGAGCAGTTCTTC CASSNSGSVNEQFF
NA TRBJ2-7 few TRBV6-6 TGTGCCAGCAGTCACAGGGACGGCTACGAGCAGTACTTC CASSHRDGYEQYF
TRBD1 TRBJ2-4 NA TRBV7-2 TGTGCCAGCAGCTTAGATGGCAGGGGGTTCGGAAACATTCAGTACTTC CASSLDGRGFGNIQYF
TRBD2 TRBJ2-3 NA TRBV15 TGTGCCACCAGCACGGGAGGGGATACGCAGTATTTT CATSTGGDTQYF
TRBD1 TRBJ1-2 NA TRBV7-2 TGTGCCAGCAGCTCCGGACCCCAGGGGGGCTATGGCTACACCTTC CASSSGPQGGYGYTF
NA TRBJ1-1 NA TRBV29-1 TGCAGCGTTGAGTTTGTCGGGGTTCGGCGAACTGAAGCTTTCTTT CSVEFVGVRRTEAFF
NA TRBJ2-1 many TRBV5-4 TGTGCCAGCAGCTCGGGACTTCGCACCCTCTCCTACAATGAGCAGTTCTTC CASSSGLRTLSYNEQFF
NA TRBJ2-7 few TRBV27 TGTGCCAGCAGTCTAAGGACAGAACCCTACGAGCAGTACTTC CASSLRTEPYEQYF
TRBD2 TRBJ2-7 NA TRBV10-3 TGTGCCCTAGGGCTAGCGGGGATAGAGCAGTACTTC CALGLAGIEQYF
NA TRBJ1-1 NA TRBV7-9 TGTGCCAGCAGCCGAAATATCGAAGCTTTCTTT CASSRNIEAFF
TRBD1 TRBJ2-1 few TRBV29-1 TGCAGCGCCGAAACAGGGGGCGGCTACAATGAGCAGTTCTTC CSAETGGGYNEQFF
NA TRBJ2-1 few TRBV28 TGTGCCAGCAGCCTCCGGGCAAATGAGCAGTTCTTC CASSLRANEQFF
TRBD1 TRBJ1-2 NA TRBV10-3 TGTGCCACCAGTGAGCGGGACAGGGGCTATGGCTACACCTTC CATSERDRGYGYTF
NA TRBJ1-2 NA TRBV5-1 TGCGCCAGCAGCCCCGAGACAGGAAACTATGGCTACACCTTC CASSPETGNYGYTF
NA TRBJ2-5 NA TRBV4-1 TGCGCCAGCAGCCTACCCTTTGTACCGGAGACCCAGTACTTC CASSLPFVPETQYF
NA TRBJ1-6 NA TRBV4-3 TGCGCCAGCAGCCAAGATGTCCTAAATTCACCCCTCCACTTT CASSQDVLNSPLHF
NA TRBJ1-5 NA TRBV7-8 TGTGCCAGCAGCGCCTCGGGGTCAATTAGCAATCAGCCCCAGCATTTT CASSASGSISNQPQHF
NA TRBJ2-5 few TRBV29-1 TGCAGCGTTGAAGATCAATCCCAAGAGACCCAGTACTTC CSVEDQSQETQYF
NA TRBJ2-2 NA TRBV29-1 TGCAGCGTTGCCCTGGGCCTCGGGGAGCTGTTTTTT CSVALGLGELFF
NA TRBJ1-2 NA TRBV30 TGTGCCTGGACTTCCGTTTCGAAAGCCGACGCAGGTGGCTACACCTTC CAWTSVSKADAGGYTF
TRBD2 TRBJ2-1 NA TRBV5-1 TGCGCCGCCGCGTCCCCTAGCGGTGAGCAGTTCTTC CAAASPSGEQFF
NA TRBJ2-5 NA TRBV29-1 TGCAGCGTCCAGGGGCTAGCGGTACAAGAGACCCAGTACTTC CSVQGLAVQETQYF
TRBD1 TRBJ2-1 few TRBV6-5 TGTGCCAGCAGTCAGGACAGGGGGAAATACAATGAGCAGTTCTTC CASSQDRGKYNEQFF
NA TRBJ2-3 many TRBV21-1 TGTGCCACTCCAAAAAGGGCTAGCGGGGGGGACGCAGATACGCAGTATTTT CATPKRASGGDADTQYF
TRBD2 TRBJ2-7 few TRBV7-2 TGTGCCAGCAGCGAAACCCGACTAGCGGGAAACGAGCAGTACTTC CASSETRLAGNEQYF
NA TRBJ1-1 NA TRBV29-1 TGCAGCGTGTTTACGGGGAGGGCCACTGAAGCTTTCTTT CSVFTGRATEAFF
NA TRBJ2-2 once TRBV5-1 TGCGCCAGCAGCTTCCGGGACCGCACCGGGGAGCTGTTTTTT CASSFRDRTGELFF
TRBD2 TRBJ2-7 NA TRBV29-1 TGCAGCGGCCCGACTCCGGGACTAGCGGGACTAAACGAGCAGTACTTC CSGPTPGLAGLNEQYF
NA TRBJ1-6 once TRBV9 TGTGCCAGCAGCGTAGGAGGGAATTCACCCCTCCACTTT CASSVGGNSPLHF
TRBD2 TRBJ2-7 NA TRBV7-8 TGTGCCAGCAGCCCGAGGACTAGCGGGGGTAGGGAGCAGTACTTC CASSPRTSGGREQYF
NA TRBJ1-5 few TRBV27 TGTGCCAGCAGTCATCAGGGACGGATCAATCAGCCCCAGCATTTT CASSHQGRINQPQHF
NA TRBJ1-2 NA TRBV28 TGTGCCAGCGGCTTGGGCCTCTTTAACGGTGGCTACACCTTC CASGLGLFNGGYTF
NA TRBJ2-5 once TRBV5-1 TGCGCCAGCAGCTACTACTCCCGCCAAGAGACCCAGTACTTC CASSYYSRQETQYF
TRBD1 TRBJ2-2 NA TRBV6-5 TGTGCCAGCAACAGGGGGAGTCACACCGGGGAGCTGTTTTTT CASNRGSHTGELFF
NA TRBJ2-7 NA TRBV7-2 TGTGCCAGCAGCTTAGCGGCAGGGTACGAGCAGTACTTC CASSLAAGYEQYF
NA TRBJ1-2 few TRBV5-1 TGCGCCAGCAGCTTGGCAACATCTCCCGGCTATGGCTACACCTTC CASSLATSPGYGYTF
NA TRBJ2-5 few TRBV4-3 TGCGCCAGCAGCCAAGGGGGGACATTACAAGAGACCCAGTACTTC CASSQGGTLQETQYF
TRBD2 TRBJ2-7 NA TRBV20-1 TGCAGTGCTACGGGAGGCGAGCAGTACTTC CSATGGEQYF
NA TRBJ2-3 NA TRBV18 TGTGCCAGCTCACCATGGTCTCCCTCGACCACAGATACGCAGTATTTT CASSPWSPSTTDTQYF
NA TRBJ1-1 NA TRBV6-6 TGTGCCAGCAGTAACACCCACGCAGGCTTGAACACTGAAGCTTTCTTT CASSNTHAGLNTEAFF
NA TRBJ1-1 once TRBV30 TGTGCCTGGAGTCCCGCCCTGGGGCTTAACACTGAAGCTTTCTTT CAWSPALGLNTEAFF
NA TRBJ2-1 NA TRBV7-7 TGTGCTAGCAGCCGCAACGGCAGGGCAGGGGAGCAGTTCTTC CASSRNGRAGEQFF
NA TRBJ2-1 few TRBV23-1 TGCGCCAGCAGCGGACGGGACCACTCCTACAATGAGCAGTTCTTC CASSGRDHSYNEQFF